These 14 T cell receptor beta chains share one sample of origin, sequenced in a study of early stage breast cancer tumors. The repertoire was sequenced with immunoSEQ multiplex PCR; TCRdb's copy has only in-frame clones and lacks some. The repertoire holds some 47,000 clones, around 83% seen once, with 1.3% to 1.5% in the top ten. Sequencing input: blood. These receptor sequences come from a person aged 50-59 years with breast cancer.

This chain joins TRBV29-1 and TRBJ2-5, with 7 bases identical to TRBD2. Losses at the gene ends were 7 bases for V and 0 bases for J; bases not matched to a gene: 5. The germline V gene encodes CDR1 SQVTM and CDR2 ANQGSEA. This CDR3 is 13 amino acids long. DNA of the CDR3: TGCAGCGCCCAACTAGCGTACCAAGAGACCCAGTACTTC. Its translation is CSAQLAYQETQYF.

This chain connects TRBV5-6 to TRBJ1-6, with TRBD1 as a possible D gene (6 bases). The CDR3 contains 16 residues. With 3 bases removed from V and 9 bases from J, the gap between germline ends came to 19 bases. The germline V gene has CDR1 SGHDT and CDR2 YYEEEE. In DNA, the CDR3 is TGTGCCAGCAGCTCGCTTTGGAAGGGGGTTAGTTCACCCCTCCACTTT. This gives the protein CASSSLWKGVSSPLHF.

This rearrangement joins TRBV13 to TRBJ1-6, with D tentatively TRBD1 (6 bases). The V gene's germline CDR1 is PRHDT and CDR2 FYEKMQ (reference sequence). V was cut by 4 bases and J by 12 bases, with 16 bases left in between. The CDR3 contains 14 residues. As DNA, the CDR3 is TGTGCCAGCAGCTCCAACACAGGGTCCGGACCCCTCCACTTT. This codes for CASSSNTGSGPLHF.

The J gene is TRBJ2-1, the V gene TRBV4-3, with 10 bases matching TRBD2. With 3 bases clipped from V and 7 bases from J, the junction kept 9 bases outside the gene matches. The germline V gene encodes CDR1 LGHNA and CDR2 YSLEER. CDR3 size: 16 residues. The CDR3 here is CASSQALAGARNEQFF. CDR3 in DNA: TGCGCCAGCAGCCAGGCCCTAGCGGGGGCTAGGAATGAGCAGTTCTTC.

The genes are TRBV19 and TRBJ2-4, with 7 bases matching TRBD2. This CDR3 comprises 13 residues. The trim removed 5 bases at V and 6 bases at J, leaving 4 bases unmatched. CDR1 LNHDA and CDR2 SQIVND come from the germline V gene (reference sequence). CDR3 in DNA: TGTGCCAGTAGTGCGTCGGGAGGAAACATTCAGTACTTC. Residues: CASSASGGNIQYF.

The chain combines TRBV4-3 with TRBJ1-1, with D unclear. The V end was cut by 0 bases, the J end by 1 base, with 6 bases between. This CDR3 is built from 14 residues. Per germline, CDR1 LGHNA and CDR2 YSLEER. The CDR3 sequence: CASSQDQENTEAFF. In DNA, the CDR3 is TGCGCCAGCAGCCAAGATCAGGAGAACACTGAAGCTTTCTTT.

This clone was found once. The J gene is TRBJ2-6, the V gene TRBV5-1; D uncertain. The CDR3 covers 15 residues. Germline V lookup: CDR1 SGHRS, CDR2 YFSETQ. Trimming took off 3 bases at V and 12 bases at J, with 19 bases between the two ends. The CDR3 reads CASSSGRQGPTVLTF. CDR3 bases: TGCGCCAGCAGCTCCGGCAGACAAGGCCCAACCGTCCTGACTTTC.

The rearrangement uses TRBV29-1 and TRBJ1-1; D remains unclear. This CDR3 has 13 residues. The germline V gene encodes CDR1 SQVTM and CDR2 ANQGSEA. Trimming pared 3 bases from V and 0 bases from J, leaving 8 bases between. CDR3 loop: CSVDKGLNTEAFF. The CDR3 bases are TGCAGCGTTGATAAAGGGCTGAACACTGAAGCTTTCTTT.

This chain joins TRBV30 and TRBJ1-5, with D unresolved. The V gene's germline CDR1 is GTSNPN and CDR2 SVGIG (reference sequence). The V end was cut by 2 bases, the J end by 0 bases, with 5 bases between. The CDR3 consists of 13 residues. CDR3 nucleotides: TGTGCCTGGAGTCGGGGTAGCAATCAGCCCCAGCATTTT. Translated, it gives CAWSRGSNQPQHF.

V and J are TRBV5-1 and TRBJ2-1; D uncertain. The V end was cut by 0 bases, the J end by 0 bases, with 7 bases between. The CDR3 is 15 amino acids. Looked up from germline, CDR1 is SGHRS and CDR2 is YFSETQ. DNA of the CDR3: TGCGCCAGCAGCTTGGCCCCTAACTCCTACAATGAGCAGTTCTTC. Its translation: CASSLAPNSYNEQFF.

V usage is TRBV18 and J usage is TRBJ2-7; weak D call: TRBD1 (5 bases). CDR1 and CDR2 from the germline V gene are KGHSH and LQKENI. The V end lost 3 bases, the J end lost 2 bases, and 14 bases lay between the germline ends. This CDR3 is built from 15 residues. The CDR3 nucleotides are TGTGCCAGCTCACCCCGTGGGGCAGCCGCCTACGAGCAGTACTTC. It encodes CASSPRGAAAYEQYF.

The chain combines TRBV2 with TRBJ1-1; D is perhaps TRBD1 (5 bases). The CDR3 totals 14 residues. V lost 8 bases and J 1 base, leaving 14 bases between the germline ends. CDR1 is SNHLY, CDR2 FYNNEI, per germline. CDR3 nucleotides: TGTGCCAGCCCCGGGGGGGGTGAGAACACTGAAGCTTTCTTT. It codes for CASPGGGENTEAFF.

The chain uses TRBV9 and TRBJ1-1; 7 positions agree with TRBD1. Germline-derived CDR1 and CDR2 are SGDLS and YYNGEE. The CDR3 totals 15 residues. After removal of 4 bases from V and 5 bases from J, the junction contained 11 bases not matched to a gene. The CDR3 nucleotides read TGTGCCAGCAGCCCAGGGGGAATCATGGGGACTGAAGCTTTCTTT. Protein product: CASSPGGIMGTEAFF.

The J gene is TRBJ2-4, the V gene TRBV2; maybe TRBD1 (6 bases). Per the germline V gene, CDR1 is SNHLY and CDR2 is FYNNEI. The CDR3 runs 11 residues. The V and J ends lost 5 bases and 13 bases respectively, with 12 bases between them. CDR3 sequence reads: CASSYRDNQYF. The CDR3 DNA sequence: TGTGCCAGCAGTTACCGGGACAACCAGTACTTC. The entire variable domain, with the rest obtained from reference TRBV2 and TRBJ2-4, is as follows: EPEVTQTPSHQVTQMGQEVILRCVPISNHLYFYWYRQILGQKVEFLVSFYNNEISEKSEIFDDQFSVERPDGSNFTLKIRSTKLEDSAMYFCASSYRDNQYFGAGTRLSVL.